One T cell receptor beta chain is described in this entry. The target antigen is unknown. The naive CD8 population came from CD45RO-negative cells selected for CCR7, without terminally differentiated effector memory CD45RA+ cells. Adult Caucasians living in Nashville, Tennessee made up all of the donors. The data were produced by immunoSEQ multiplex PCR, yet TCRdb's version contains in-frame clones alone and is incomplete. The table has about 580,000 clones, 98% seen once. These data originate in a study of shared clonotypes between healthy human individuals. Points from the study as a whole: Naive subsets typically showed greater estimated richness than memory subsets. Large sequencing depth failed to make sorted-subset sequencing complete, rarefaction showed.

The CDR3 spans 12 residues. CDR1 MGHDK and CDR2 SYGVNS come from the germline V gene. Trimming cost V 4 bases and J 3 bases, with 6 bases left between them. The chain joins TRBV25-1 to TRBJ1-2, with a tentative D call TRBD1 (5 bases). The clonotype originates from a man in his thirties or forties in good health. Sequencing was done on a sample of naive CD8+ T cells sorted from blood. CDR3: CASSGGDYGYTF. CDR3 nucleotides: TGTGCCAGCAGTGGAGGGGACTATGGCTACACCTTC.